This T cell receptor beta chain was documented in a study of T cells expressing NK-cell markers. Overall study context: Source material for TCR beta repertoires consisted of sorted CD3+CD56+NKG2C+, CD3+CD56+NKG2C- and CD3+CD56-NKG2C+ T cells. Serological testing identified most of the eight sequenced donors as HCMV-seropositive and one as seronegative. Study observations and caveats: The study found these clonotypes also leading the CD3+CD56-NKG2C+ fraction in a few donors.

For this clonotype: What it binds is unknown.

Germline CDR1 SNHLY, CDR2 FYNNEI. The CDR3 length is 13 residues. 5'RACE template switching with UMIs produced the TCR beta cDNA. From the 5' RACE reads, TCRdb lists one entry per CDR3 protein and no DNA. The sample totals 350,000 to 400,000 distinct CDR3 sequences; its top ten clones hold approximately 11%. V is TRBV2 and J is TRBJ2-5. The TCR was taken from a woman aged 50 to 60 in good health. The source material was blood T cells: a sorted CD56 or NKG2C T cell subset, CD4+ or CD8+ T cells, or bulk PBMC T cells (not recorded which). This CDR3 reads CASSGEEFSTQYF.